This TCR beta chain was sequenced in a study of T cells in Graves' hyperthyroidism and ophthalmopathy. Study results and limitations: The model anticipated ophthalmopathy a median 6.5 months pre-onset.

Comment on this clonotype: Its matching antigen is unknown.

Amplified regions were TCR beta CDR3 sequences from RNA transcripts. The TCR CDR3 first-round RT-PCR relied on the HTBI primer set. TCRdb analysed the multiplex PCR reads with MiXCR anew, one entry per CDR3 protein. The data hold about 600,000 distinct CDR3 sequences, with 16% observed a single time. Trimming left V 2 bases short and J 2 bases short, with 19 bases between. CDR1 and CDR2 (germline): DFQATT, SNEGSKA (reference sequence). The CDR3 is 17 amino acids. Any patient presenting with uncontrolled infection, other autoimmune disease, pregnancy or lactation was left out. Together with thyroid ultrasound, orbital computed tomography, serum thyroxine and TRAb, clinical symptoms were used for diagnoses.

The clonotype comes from a woman between 40 and 55 years old with Graves' ophthalmopathy. The chain employs TRBV20-1 and TRBJ2-1; no clear D gene. Source material: blood. The CDR3 here is CSARIRSRRTTYNEQFF. The CDR3 coding sequence is TGCAGTGCTAGAATTCGTTCAAGAAGGACGACCTACAATGAGCAGTTCTTC.